A single sample is the source of the 17 T cell receptor beta chains below, sequenced in a study of T cell repertoires in cytomegalovirus infection. TCRdb analysed the reads with MiXCR anew, one entry per CDR3 protein. The sample has 150,000 to 200,000 distinct CDR3 sequences; approximately 19% are singletons. Sample: PBMCs. The origin of the receptors is a human donor in good health (CMV status not recorded). Some clones in this sample may be carry-over from other donors' samples.

The sample holds many counts of this clonotype. The J gene is TRBJ1-2, the V gene TRBV7-8, with TRBD1 matching 10 bases. From germline, CDR1 is SGHVS and CDR2 FQNEAQ. Trimming cost V 5 bases and J 2 bases; bases outside gene matches: 14. The CDR3 covers 18 residues. As DNA, the CDR3 is TGTGCCAGCAGCCCACGGACGCCCGACAGGGGGCAAAACTATGGCTACACCTTC. Protein sequence: CASSPRTPDRGQNYGYTF.

This clonotype has only a few counts. CDR3 in amino acids: CSAQTSGVTDTQYF. In nucleotides, the CDR3 is TGCAGTGCCCAAACTAGCGGGGTCACAGATACGCAGTATTTT. This sequence joins TRBV20-1 and TRBJ2-3, with TRBD2 matching over 10 bases. Trimming cost V 6 bases and J 2 bases; bases outside gene matches: 5. Germline V gene data show CDR1 as DFQATT and CDR2 as SNEGSKA (reference sequence). The CDR3 runs 14 residues.

This clonotype was detected only a few times. The gene calls are TRBV7-6 and TRBJ2-7, with unresolved D. Germline CDR1 is SGHVS and CDR2 is FNYEAQ. Trimming left V 1 base short and J 2 bases short, with 9 bases between. The CDR3 totals 14 residues. The CDR3 sequence is CASSLGETTYEQYF. CDR3 DNA: TGTGCCAGCAGCTTAGGAGAGACAACCTACGAGCAGTACTTC. The whole variable domain, filled in from reference TRBV7-6 and TRBJ2-7, reads GAGVSQSPRYKVTKRGQDVALRCDPISGHVSLYWYRQALGQGPEFLTYFNYEAQQDKSGLPNDRFSAERPEGSISTLTIQRTEQRDSAMYRCASSLGETTYEQYFGPGTRLTVT.

This clonotype was seen only a few times. The chain links TRBV15 to TRBJ2-3; D is tentatively TRBD1 or TRBD2 (5 bases each). The CDR3 consists of 17 residues. Germline V gives CDR1 LNHNV, CDR2 YYDKDF (reference sequence). V dropped 5 bases and J dropped 0 bases, with 18 bases sitting between them. CDR3 DNA sequence: TGTGCCACCAGCGGGGGACCGTTAGGTACTAGCACAGATACGCAGTATTTT. It codes for CATSGGPLGTSTDTQYF.

This clonotype occurred a few times. The CDR3 DNA reads as TGCGCCAGCAGCTTGGGTGCAGGGAGCGAAGCTTTCTTT. It specifies CASSLGAGSEAFF. The rearrangement links TRBV5-1 to TRBJ1-1, with a possible D match to TRBD1 (5 bases). This CDR3 region has 13 residues. V was cut by 0 bases and J by 8 bases, with 11 bases left in between. CDR1 is SGHRS, CDR2 YFSETQ, per germline.

This clonotype was detected only a few times. The V and J genes are TRBV6-2 or TRBV6-3 and TRBJ1-1, with TRBD1 as a possible D gene (6 bases). This CDR3 comprises 15 residues. Per the germline V gene, CDR1 is MNHEY and CDR2 is SVGEGT. Trimming shortened V by 2 bases and J by 5 bases, and 15 bases separated the two germline ends. The CDR3 protein is CASSYGFRGWTEAFF. For the CDR3, the DNA is TGTGCCAGCAGTTACGGTTTCAGGGGATGGACTGAAGCTTTCTTT.

The chain has TRBV28 and TRBJ1-6; the match to TRBD1 covers 9 bases. The CDR3 sequence is 15 residues long. The V and J ends lost 7 bases and 10 bases, in that order; junction bases with no gene match: 11. Germline-derived CDR1 and CDR2 are MDHEN and SYDVKM. Written as DNA, the CDR3 is TGTGCCAGCACCCCCCGGGACAGGGATTTGTCACCCCTCCACTTT. It is translated as CASTPRDRDLSPLHF.

The sample holds many counts of this clonotype. The V and J genes are TRBV7-9 and TRBJ1-1; possibly TRBD1 for D (6 bases). The CDR3 is made up of 16 amino acids. Trimming took 5 bases from V and 5 from J, leaving 21 bases between them. Germline-derived CDR1 and CDR2 are SEHNR and FQNEAQ (reference sequence). In nucleotides, the CDR3 is TGTGCCAGCAGCCACGCGGGGACGGGGGCTCTAACTGAAGCTTTCTTT. It translates to CASSHAGTGALTEAFF.

The chain couples TRBV24-1 to TRBJ2-2; tentative D call: TRBD1 (6 bases). Trimming removed 7 bases from V and 6 bases from J, with 14 bases in between. CDR1 and CDR2 (germline): KGHDR, SFDVKD. The CDR3 loop spans 14 amino acids. CDR3 residues: CATSRDTLSGELFF. CDR3 DNA sequence: TGTGCCACCAGCCGGGACACCCTGTCCGGGGAGCTGTTTTTT.

The J gene is TRBJ2-2, the V gene TRBV7-8; TRBD1 aligns across 10 bases. Germline trimming cut 4 bases from V and 7 bases from J; bases unmatched to any gene: 15. Germline V gene lookup returns CDR1 SGHVS and CDR2 FQNEAQ. The CDR3 is made up of 18 amino acids. The CDR3 DNA is TGTGCCAGCAGCTGGGACCCTCGGGACAGGGGACCACGCGGGGAGCTGTTTTTT. Translated, it gives CASSWDPRDRGPRGELFF.

CDR3 in amino acids: CASSYDTTLAEAFF. DNA for the CDR3: TGTGCCAGCAGTTACGATACGACTCTGGCTGAAGCTTTCTTT. The rearrangement uses TRBV6-6 and TRBJ1-1; D ambiguous. The ends were cut back, 2 bases at V and 6 bases at J, with 13 bases in the middle. Germline V CDR1 and CDR2: MNHNY, SVGAGI (reference sequence). This CDR3 region has 14 residues.

The chain is built from TRBV28 and TRBJ1-5; 8 bases map to TRBD1. The germline V gene has CDR1 MDHEN and CDR2 SYDVKM. The J segment lost 7 bases and the V segment lost 7 bases, leaving 9 bases of the junction unmatched. CDR3 length: 14 residues. The CDR3 nucleotides are TGTGCCAGCATAATAACAGGGGGGTGGCAGCCCCAGCATTTT. Translating it yields CASIITGGWQPQHF. The full variable domain, its missing parts supplied by reference TRBV28 and TRBJ1-5, is DVKVTQSSRYLVKRTGEKVFLECVQDMDHENMFWYRQDPGLGLRLIYFSYDVKMKEKGDIPEGYSVSREKKERFSLILESASTNQTSMYLCASIITGGWQPQHFGDGTRLSIL.

This clonotype was detected only a few times. One junction end does not reproduce the germline sequence, and a read error may be involved. The chain recombines TRBV7-3 with TRBJ2-1, with TRBD2 matching 11 bases. The CDR3 sequence is 15 residues long. Per germline, CDR1 SGHTA and CDR2 FQGTGA. This chain's CDR3 is CASTLLAGERNEQFF. CDR3 nucleotide sequence: TGTGCCAGCACCTTACTAGCGGGAGAACGCAATGAGCAGTTCTTC.

This chain links TRBV2 with TRBJ2-2; the D gene is possibly TRBD1 (5 bases). Trimming pared 3 bases from V and 1 base from J, leaving 9 bases between. The germline V gene has CDR1 SNHLY and CDR2 FYNNEI. This CDR3 is 15 amino acids long. For the CDR3, the DNA is TGTGCCAGCAGTGAGGCCCAGGGGAACACCGGGGAGCTGTTTTTT. As protein: CASSEAQGNTGELFF. Full variable domain (rest looked up from reference TRBV2 and TRBJ2-2): EPEVTQTPSHQVTQMGQEVILRCVPISNHLYFYWYRQILGQKVEFLVSFYNNEISEKSEIFDDQFSVERPDGSNFTLKIRSTKLEDSAMYFCASSEAQGNTGELFFGEGSRLTVL.

The CDR3 coding sequence is TGTGCCAGCAGTGATAGCCAGGGATTAGCCAAAAACATTCAGTACTTC. Its protein product is CASSDSQGLAKNIQYF. This rearrangement joins TRBV2 to TRBJ2-4; tentatively, D is TRBD1 (5 bases). CDR1 is SNHLY and CDR2 is FYNNEI in the germline V gene. This CDR3 has 16 amino acids. Trimming removed 3 bases from V and 0 bases from J, with 12 bases in between.

J is TRBJ2-2 and V is TRBV4-2; 12 bases agree with TRBD1. This CDR3 has 19 amino acids. V shed 3 bases and J 6 bases; nucleotides not matched to a gene: 14. The germline V gene has CDR1 LGHNA and CDR2 YNFKEQ. This CDR3 reads CASSQKTGTGGVFSGELFF. In nucleotides, the CDR3 is TGTGCCAGCAGCCAGAAGACCGGGACAGGGGGCGTATTTTCCGGGGAGCTGTTTTTT.

The chain carries TRBV6-5 and TRBJ2-1, with a tentative D call TRBD1 (6 bases). This CDR3 is 16 amino acids long. Deletions cut 0 bases from V and 3 bases from J, with 12 bases between. CDR1 is MNHEY and CDR2 is SVGAGI in the germline V gene. CDR3 residues: CASSYSAGVGYNEQFF. CDR3 DNA sequence: TGTGCCAGCAGTTACTCTGCAGGGGTAGGCTACAATGAGCAGTTCTTC.